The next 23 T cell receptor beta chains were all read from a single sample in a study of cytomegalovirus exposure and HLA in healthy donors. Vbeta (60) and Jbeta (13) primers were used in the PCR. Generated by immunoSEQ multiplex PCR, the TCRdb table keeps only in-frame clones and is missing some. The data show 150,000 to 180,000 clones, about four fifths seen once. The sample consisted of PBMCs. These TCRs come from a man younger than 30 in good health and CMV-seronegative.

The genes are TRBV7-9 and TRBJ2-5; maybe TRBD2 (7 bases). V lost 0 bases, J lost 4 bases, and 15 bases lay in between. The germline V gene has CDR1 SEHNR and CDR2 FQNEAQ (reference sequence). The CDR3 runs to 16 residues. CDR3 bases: TGTGCCAGCAGCTTAGCTGTGGGGGGGGCAACAGAGACCCAGTACTTC. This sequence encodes CASSLAVGGATETQYF.

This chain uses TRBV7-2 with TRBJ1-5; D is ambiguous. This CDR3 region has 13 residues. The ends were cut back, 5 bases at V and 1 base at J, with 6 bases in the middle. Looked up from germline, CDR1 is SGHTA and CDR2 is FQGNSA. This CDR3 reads CASSRWSNQPQHF. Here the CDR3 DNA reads TGTGCCAGCAGCCGGTGGAGCAATCAGCCCCAGCATTTT.

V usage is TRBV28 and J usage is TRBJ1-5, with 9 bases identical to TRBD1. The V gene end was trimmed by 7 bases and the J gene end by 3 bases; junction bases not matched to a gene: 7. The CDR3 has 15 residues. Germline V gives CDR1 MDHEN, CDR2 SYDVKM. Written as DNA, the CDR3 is TGTGCCAGCATCTCCGGGACAGGGTTCAATCAGCCCCAGCATTTT. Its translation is CASISGTGFNQPQHF.

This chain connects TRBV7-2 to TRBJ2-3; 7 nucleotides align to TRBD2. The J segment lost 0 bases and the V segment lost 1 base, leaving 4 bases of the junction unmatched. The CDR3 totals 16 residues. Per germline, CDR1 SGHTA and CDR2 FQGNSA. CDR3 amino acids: CASSLVAGVSTDTQYF. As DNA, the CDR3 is TGTGCCAGCAGCTTAGTCGCGGGGGTTAGCACAGATACGCAGTATTTT.

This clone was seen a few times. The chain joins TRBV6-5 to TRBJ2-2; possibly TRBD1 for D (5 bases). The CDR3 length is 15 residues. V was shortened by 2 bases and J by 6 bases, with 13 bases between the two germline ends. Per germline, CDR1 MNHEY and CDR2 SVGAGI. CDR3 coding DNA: TGTGCCAGCAGTTACATCTGGACAATCGCCGGGGAGCTGTTTTTT. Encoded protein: CASSYIWTIAGELFF.

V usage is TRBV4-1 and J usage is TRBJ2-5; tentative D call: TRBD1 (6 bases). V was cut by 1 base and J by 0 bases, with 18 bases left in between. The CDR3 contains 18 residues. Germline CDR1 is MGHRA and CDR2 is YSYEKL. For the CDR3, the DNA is TGCGCCAGCAGCCAAGTCATAGGGGGTCATTTGTACCAAGAGACCCAGTACTTC. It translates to CASSQVIGGHLYQETQYF.

CDR3 amino acids: CASTLPPAGNEQFF. The CDR3 DNA reads as TGTGCCAGCACCCTCCCTCCCGCGGGAAATGAGCAGTTCTTC. The V and J genes are TRBV5-6 and TRBJ2-1; perhaps TRBD2 as D (6 bases). This CDR3 is 14 amino acids long. The germline V gene encodes CDR1 SGHDT and CDR2 YYEEEE. Between the trimmed V and J ends, which lost 6 bases and 7 bases, there was a span of 17 bases.

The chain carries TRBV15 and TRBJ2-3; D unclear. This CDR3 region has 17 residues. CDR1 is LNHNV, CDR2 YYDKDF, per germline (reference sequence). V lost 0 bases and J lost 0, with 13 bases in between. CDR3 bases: TGTGCCACCAGCAGAGAAGACGGGTATTTGAGCACAGATACGCAGTATTTT. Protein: CATSREDGYLSTDTQYF.

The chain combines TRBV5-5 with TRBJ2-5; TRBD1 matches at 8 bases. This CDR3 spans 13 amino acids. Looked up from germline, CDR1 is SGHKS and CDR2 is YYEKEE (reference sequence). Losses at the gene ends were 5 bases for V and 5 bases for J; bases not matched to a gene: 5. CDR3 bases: TGTGCCAGCAGGGGACAGGAAGGGGAGACCCAGTACTTC. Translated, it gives CASRGQEGETQYF.

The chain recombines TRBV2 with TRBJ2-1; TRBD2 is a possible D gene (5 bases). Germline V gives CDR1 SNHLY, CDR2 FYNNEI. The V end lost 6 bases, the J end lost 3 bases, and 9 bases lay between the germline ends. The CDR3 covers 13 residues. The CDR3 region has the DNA TGTGCCAGCAGAAGCGGATTCTACAATGAGCAGTTCTTC. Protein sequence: CASRSGFYNEQFF.

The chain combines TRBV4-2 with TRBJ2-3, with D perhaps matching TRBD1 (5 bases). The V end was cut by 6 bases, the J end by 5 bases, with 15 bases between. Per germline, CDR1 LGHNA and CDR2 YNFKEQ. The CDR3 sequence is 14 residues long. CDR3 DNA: TGTGCCAGCAGGGCAGGGTGGTTCGAAGATACGCAGTATTTT. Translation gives CASRAGWFEDTQYF.

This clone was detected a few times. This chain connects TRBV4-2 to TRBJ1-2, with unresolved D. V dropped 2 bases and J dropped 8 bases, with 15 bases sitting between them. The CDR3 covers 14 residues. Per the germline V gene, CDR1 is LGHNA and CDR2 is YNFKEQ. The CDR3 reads CASSQILGPSGYTF. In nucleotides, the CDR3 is TGTGCCAGCAGCCAAATTTTGGGTCCTAGCGGCTACACCTTC.

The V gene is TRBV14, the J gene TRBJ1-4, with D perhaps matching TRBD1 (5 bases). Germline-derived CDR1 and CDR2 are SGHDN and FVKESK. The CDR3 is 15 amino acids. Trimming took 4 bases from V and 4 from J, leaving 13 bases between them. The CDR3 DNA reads TGTGCCAGCAGCCTACGGGGGGGGATTAATGAAAAACTGTTTTTT. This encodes CASSLRGGINEKLFF.

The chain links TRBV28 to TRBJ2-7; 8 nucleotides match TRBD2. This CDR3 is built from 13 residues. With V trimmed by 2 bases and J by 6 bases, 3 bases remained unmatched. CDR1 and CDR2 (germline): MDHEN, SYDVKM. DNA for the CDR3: TGTGCCAGCAGTTTACCGGGGGGGACCGAGCAGTACGTC. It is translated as CASSLPGGTEQYV.

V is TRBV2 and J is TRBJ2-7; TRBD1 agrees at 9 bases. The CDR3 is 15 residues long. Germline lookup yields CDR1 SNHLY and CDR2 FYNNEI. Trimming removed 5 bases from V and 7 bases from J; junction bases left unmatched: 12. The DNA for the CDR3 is TGTGCCAGCAGTTTTTTCCCGGGACAGGGCCGAGAGCAGTACGTC. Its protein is CASSFFPGQGREQYV.

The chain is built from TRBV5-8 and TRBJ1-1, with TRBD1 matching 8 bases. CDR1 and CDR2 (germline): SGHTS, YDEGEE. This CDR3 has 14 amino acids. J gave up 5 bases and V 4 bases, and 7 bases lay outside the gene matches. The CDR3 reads CASSTGQGWTEAFF. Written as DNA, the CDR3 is TGTGCCAGCAGCACAGGACAGGGTTGGACTGAAGCTTTCTTT.

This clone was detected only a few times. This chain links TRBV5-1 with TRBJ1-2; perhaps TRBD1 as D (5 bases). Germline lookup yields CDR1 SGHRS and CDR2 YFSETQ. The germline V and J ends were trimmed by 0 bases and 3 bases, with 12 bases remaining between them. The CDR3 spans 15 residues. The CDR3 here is CASSLAAGGDYGYTF. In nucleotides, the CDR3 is TGCGCCAGCAGCTTGGCCGCGGGGGGTGACTATGGCTACACCTTC.

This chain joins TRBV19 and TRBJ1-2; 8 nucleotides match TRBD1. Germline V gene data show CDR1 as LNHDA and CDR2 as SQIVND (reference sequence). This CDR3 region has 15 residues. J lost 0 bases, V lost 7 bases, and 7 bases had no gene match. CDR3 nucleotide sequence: TGTGCCAGTACCGACGACAGGGGATCTAACTATGGCTACACCTTC. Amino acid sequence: CASTDDRGSNYGYTF.

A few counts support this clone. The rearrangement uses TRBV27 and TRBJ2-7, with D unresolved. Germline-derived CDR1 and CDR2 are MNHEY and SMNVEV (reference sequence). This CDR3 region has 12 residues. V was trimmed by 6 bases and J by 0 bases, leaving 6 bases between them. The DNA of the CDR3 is TGTGCCAGCAGCTCTAGCTCCTACGAGCAGTACTTC. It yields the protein CASSSSSYEQYF.

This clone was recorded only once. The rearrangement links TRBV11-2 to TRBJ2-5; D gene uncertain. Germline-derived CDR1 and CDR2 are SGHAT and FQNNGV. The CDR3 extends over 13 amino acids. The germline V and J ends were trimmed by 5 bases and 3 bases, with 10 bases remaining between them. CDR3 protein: CASSRSREETQYF. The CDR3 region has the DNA TGTGCCAGCAGCCGATCCCGGGAAGAGACCCAGTACTTC.

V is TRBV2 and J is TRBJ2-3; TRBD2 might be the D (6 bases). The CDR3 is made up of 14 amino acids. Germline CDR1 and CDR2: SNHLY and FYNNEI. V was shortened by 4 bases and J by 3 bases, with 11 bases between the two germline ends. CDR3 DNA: TGTGCCAGCAGTGCCCAGGGACTTACAGATACGCAGTATTTT. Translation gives CASSAQGLTDTQYF. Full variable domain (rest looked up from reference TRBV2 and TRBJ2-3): EPEVTQTPSHQVTQMGQEVILRCVPISNHLYFYWYRQILGQKVEFLVSFYNNEISEKSEIFDDQFSVERPDGSNFTLKIRSTKLEDSAMYFCASSAQGLTDTQYFGPGTRLTVL.

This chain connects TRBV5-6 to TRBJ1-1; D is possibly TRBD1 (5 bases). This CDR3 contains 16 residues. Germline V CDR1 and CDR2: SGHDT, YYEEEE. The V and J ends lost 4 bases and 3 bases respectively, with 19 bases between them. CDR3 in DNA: TGTGCCAGCAGCCCGGTCCCCAAGGGGTGGGACACTGAAGCTTTCTTT. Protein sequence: CASSPVPKGWDTEAFF.

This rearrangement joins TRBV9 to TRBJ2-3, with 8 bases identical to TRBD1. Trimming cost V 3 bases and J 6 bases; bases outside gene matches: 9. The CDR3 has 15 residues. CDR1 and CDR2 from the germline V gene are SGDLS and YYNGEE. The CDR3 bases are TGTGCCAGCAGCGCGGGGACAGGATCCAGGGATACGCAGTATTTT. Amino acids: CASSAGTGSRDTQYF. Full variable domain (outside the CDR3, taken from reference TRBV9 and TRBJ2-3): DSGVTQTPKHLITATGQRVTLRCSPRSGDLSVYWYQQSLDQGLQFLIQYYNGEERAKGNILERFSAQQFPDLHSELNLSSLELGDSALYFCASSAGTGSRDTQYFGPGTRLTVL.